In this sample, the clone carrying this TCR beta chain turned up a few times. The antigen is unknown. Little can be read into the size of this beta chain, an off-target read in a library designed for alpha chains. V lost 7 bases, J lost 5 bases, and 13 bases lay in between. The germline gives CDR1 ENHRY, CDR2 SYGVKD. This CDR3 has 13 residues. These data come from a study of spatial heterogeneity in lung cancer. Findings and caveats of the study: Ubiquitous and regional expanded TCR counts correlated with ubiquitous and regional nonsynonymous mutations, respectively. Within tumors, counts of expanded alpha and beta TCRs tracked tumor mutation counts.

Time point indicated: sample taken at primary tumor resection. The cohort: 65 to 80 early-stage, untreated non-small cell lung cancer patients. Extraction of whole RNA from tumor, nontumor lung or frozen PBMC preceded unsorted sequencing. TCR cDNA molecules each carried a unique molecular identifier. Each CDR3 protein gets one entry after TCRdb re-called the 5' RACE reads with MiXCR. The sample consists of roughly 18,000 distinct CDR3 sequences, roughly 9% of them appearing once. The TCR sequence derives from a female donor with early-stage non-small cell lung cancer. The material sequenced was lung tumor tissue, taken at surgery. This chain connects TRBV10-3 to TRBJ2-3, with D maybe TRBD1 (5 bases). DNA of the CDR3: TGTGCCATCAAAAGCCAGGGCCAAGATACGCAGTATTTT. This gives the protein CAIKSQGQDTQYF.